The source of this T cell receptor beta chain is a study of blood T cell repertoires in COVID-19 (dated by TCRdb to the early 2020s). Concerning the study at large: Samples from collaborators originated in the United States, Italy and Spain and spanned both the acute and convalescent phases of COVID-19. The material from the prospective study consisted of cDNA or gDNA derived from T cells, B-cell-depleted T cells, or PBMCs. Deeply sampled blood TCRbeta repertoires from subjects exposed to, actively infected with, or recovered from COVID-19 were included in the dataset. The repertoires were released in a freely available public database intended as a resource for research on the immune response to SARS-CoV-2. Samples came from the ongoing ImmuneRACE study (first 160 participants) plus 1,254 subjects from 6 global collaborators. Nearly every sample came with metadata listing a de-identified subject ID, COVID-19 status, age in years and sex. Where HLA class I and class II types were available, the types were taken from metadata supplied by the sample provider, not from assay-based typing. Study-wide findings and limitations: How much clinical and demographic metadata was included differed by source and by participant, and the metadata was provided uncurated.

The CDR3 numbers 16 residues from cysteine through phenylalanine. Of the read, only the CDR3 DNA is kept; its 48 bases are in frame from base 1. The junction shows trimming of 4 bases on V and 0 bases on J, and the gene matches do not reach 5 bases of it. Per the germline V gene, MGHRA is the CDR1 and YSYEKL is the CDR2. In the prospective study, participants were roughly 18 to 90 years old, resided in about two dozen geographic areas of the United States, and were enrolled through a virtual design. Cohort assignment in the prospective study relied on participant-reported clinical history from a screening survey and a study questionnaire. In the prospective study, mobile phlebotomists collected whole blood, serum and a nasopharyngeal or oropharyngeal swab from each participant. Participants in the prospective study had the option to provide additional blood draws and questionnaires over a 2-month period. Before DNA extraction, blood samples from the prospective study were shipped at room temperature or frozen.

TCRbeta CDR3 regions were amplified from genomic DNA using the immunoSEQ Assay, a bias-controlled multiplex PCR. Concerning the study's data processing: The number of nucleated cells in each sample was estimated from the amplification of reference gene primers within the assay. To quantify the absolute abundance of each unique TCRbeta CDR3 rearrangement, sequence reads were collapsed and filtered. For each sample, productive Simpson clonality was calculated as the square root of Simpson's diversity index across productive rearrangements. Entries here come from immuneACCESS through TCRdb and include only in-frame sequences with V and J called. Some clones fail to appear in such tables; in the studies checked, an unresolved V gene covers under half of the shortfall, and the cause of the remainder is unknown. Clone size and the V and J calls come from that table; the DNA yielded D and trimming. The sample table holds about 210,000 clones, of which about four fifths were seen once. The ten largest account for about 8.9% of the sample.

Remarks on this clone: It lacks a known antigen. There are no base qualities to consult, and no much larger clone falls within one base.

This TCR was recovered from a woman between 50 and 59 years old with acute COVID-19. The sample taken for sequencing was PBMCs or T cells enriched from blood (not recorded which). This chain joins TRBV4-1 to TRBJ2-3; 9 bases in the middle match TRBD2. The CDR3 region has the sequence CASSRTSASSTDTQYF. The bases are TGCGCCAGCAGCCGGACTAGCGCCTCTAGCACAGATACGCAGTATTTT.